The rows below give T cell receptor beta chains drawn from one sample of a study of identical twins. TCRdb processed the 5' RACE reads anew with MiXCR; each CDR3 protein has one entry. This table holds some 300,000 distinct CDR3 sequences, approximately 13% found once. This sample was shared with a second study, whose subject was yellow fever vaccine responses in identical twins.

Sequencing input: CD8+ T cells sorted from blood. The receptor set was obtained from a woman in her late teens or twenties in good health. Both conserved end residues are part of each CDR3. Each record gives: D gene, V gene, clone size, J gene, CDR3 protein, CDR3 DNA. D genes are given only for firm matches. Some rows mark clone size as missing; the rest say once, few, many or name a class of expanded clone.

d_call: NA
v_call: TRBV7-9
clone_size: NA
j_call: TRBJ1-1
cdr3_aa: CASSRPVHREDTEAFF
cdr3_nt: TGTGCCAGCAGCCGGCCGGTTCACCGTGAGGACACTGAAGCTTTCTTT

d_call: NA
v_call: TRBV2
clone_size: NA
j_call: TRBJ2-2
cdr3_aa: CASRESGELFF
cdr3_nt: TGTGCCAGCAGAGAGTCCGGGGAGCTGTTTTTT

d_call: NA
v_call: TRBV7-6
clone_size: many
j_call: TRBJ2-7
cdr3_aa: CASSLAEQDEQYF
cdr3_nt: TGTGCCAGCAGCTTAGCGGAGCAGGACGAGCAGTACTTC

d_call: NA
v_call: TRBV5-6
clone_size: NA
j_call: TRBJ1-1
cdr3_aa: CASSLGAFEEAFF
cdr3_nt: TGTGCCAGCAGCTTGGGGGCGTTTGAAGAAGCTTTCTTT

d_call: NA
v_call: TRBV7-7
clone_size: many
j_call: TRBJ2-1
cdr3_aa: CASSLSFGRSNEQFF
cdr3_nt: TGTGCCAGCAGCTTGAGTTTTGGGAGATCCAATGAGCAGTTCTTC

d_call: TRBD1
v_call: TRBV6-1
clone_size: few
j_call: TRBJ2-1
cdr3_aa: CASRRTGSNEQFF
cdr3_nt: TGTGCCAGCAGAAGGACAGGGAGTAATGAGCAGTTCTTC

d_call: NA
v_call: TRBV3-1
clone_size: few
j_call: TRBJ2-2
cdr3_aa: CASSPTSRAGELFF
cdr3_nt: TGTGCCAGCAGTCCCACTAGCAGGGCCGGGGAGCTGTTTTTT

d_call: TRBD2
v_call: TRBV12-3/TRBV12-4
clone_size: few
j_call: TRBJ2-1
cdr3_aa: CASRASGLSSYNEQFF
cdr3_nt: TGTGCCAGCAGAGCTAGCGGACTTAGCTCCTACAATGAGCAGTTCTTC

d_call: NA
v_call: TRBV21-1
clone_size: NA
j_call: TRBJ1-1
cdr3_aa: CASSKRGRGRHRPCEAFF
cdr3_nt: TGTGCCAGCAGCAAAAGGGGACGGGGCCGACACCGCCCATGCGAAGCTTTCTTT

d_call: NA
v_call: TRBV11-2
clone_size: NA
j_call: TRBJ2-1
cdr3_aa: CASTRTADEQFF
cdr3_nt: TGTGCCAGCACCCGCACAGCGGATGAGCAGTTCTTC